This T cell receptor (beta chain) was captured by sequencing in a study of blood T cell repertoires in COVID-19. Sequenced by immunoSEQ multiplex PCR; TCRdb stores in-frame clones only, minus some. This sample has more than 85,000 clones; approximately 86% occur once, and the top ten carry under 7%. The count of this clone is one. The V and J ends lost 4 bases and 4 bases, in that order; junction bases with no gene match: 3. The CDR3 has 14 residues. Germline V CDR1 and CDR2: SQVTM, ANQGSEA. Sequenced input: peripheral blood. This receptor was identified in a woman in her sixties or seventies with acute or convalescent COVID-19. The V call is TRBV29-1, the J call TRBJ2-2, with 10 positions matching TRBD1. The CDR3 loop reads CSVGTGGSTGELFF. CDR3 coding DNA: TGCAGCGTTGGGACAGGGGGTAGCACCGGGGAGCTGTTTTTT.